This T cell receptor beta chain came from a study of T cell repertoires in cytomegalovirus infection. Study summary: Indications came from public TCR beta signatures; they pointed to CMV infection and to a matching HLA type. Overall study findings and caveats: In two of eight donors, the top clonotype was HLA-C-restricted CMV-specific. The study identified carriers of CMV plus the relevant HLA from cumulative public TCR beta family frequency.

TCRdb re-analysed the reads in MiXCR, keeping a single row per CDR3 protein. The table lists about 490,000 distinct CDR3 sequences, more than 20% of them singletons. V lost 5 bases to trimming and J lost 7 bases, with 14 bases between them. CDR3 length equals 14 residues. CDR1 is SGHVS, CDR2 FQNEAQ, per germline. This clonotype was found many times. Its matching antigen is unknown. The material sequenced was PBMCs. This clonotype originated in a human donor in good health (CMV status not recorded). Some clones in this sample may be carry-over from other donors' samples. The chain employs TRBV7-8 and TRBJ1-4, with D uncertain. The CDR3: CASSRRVMGEKLFF. DNA of the CDR3: TGTGCCAGCAGCCGACGGGTAATGGGTGAAAAACTGTTTTTT. The full variable domain, in which reference TRBV7-8 and TRBJ1-4 provide the parts outside the CDR3, is GAGVSQSPRYKVAKRGQDVALRCDPISGHVSLFWYQQALGQGPEFLTYFQNEAQLDKSGLPSDRFFAERPEGSVSTLKIQRTQQEDSAVYLCASSRRVMGEKLFFGSGTQLSVL.